In this sample, the clone carrying this TCR beta chain turned up once. Its antigen is unidentified. This specimen belongs to a study of cytomegalovirus exposure and HLA in healthy donors. Findings of the study overall: Cytomegalovirus association was listed for roughly 160 TCR beta chains.

The PCR was carried out with 60 Vbeta primers and 13 Jbeta primers. Clones were sequenced by immunoSEQ multiplex PCR, and TCRdb holds only the in-frame ones, with some missing. The sample includes 150,000 to 200,000 clones, over 80% of them seen just once. Unmatched junction bases numbered 4, after V lost 4 bases and J lost 3 bases. The CDR3 extends over 15 amino acids. Germline CDR1 reads SGHRS; CDR2 reads YFSETQ. The chain is built from TRBV5-1 and TRBJ1-5, with 10 bases fitting TRBD1. Sequencing used PBMCs. This receptor was identified in a human donor in good health. The chain's CDR3 is CASSPGTGVNQPQHF. The CDR3 bases are TGCGCCAGCAGCCCCGGGACAGGGGTCAATCAGCCCCAGCATTTT.